Here is one T cell receptor (beta chain) with its context. The antigen remains undetermined. Described treatment: oral pan-JAK inhibitor, 5-10 mg twice daily. The data are from a study of CD8+ T cells in alopecia areata. The wider study: Each day, treated patients took oral tofacitinib twice, at 5 to 10 mg per dose.

Germline CDR1 is SGHTA and CDR2 is FQGNSA. Trimming removed 0 bases from V and 2 bases from J, with 11 bases in between. This CDR3 is 16 amino acids long. Extracted from the samples, RNA was reverse transcribed into cDNA to serve as the sequencing template. The assay was immunoSEQ multiplex PCR, and TCRdb's table has in-frame clones only and misses some. The sample lists 270,000 or so clones; roughly 64% were seen once. General observations from the study: In scalp, tofacitinib significantly decreased clonality and expanded CD8+ clones among the top 100.

The sequences come from CD4+ T cells sorted from blood, collected at week 24, from a patient treated with tofacitinib. The sequence came from a human donor with alopecia areata. The rearrangement joins TRBV7-2 to TRBJ1-3; D might be TRBD1 (6 bases). The CDR3: CASSLARTETGNTIYF. The CDR3 nucleotides read TGTGCCAGCAGCTTAGCCCGGACAGAGACTGGAAACACCATATATTTT.